The 28 T cell receptor beta chains in this list originate from one sample, sequenced in a study of blood T cell repertoires in COVID-19. Generated by immunoSEQ multiplex PCR, the TCRdb table keeps only in-frame clones and is missing some. Of 350,000 to 450,000 clones in the sample, around nine tenths were seen once. Specimen: PBMCs or T cells enriched from blood (not recorded which). These receptors all stem from a woman in her 30s who had recovered from COVID-19.

This clone occurred a few times. V gene TRBV20-1 combines with J gene TRBJ2-7, with 12 nucleotides matching TRBD2. V shed 3 bases, J shed 6 bases, and the junction held 6 bases outside the gene matches. Germline assignment: CDR1 DFQATT and CDR2 SNEGSKA (reference sequence). There are 14 residues in the CDR3. CDR3 in amino acids: CSASRTSGNLEQYF. The CDR3 DNA is TGCAGTGCTAGTCGGACTAGCGGGAACCTCGAGCAGTACTTC.

The chain joins TRBV7-8 to TRBJ2-3; 7 bases align to TRBD2. Trimming took 3 bases from V and 6 from J; bases not matched to a gene: 3. This CDR3 comprises 13 residues. The germline V gene encodes CDR1 SGHVS and CDR2 FQNEAQ. Written as DNA, the CDR3 is TGTGCCAGCAGCTTGGGGGGGAAGGATACGCAGTATTTT. It codes for CASSLGGKDTQYF.

V gene TRBV14 combines with J gene TRBJ2-1; TRBD2 aligns across 8 bases. The CDR3 is 17 amino acids. Trimming cost V 0 bases and J 2 bases; bases outside gene matches: 6. CDR1 and CDR2 (germline): SGHDN, FVKESK. CDR3 sequence reads: CASSQDLAGGAYNEQFF. CDR3 sequence (DNA): TGTGCCAGCAGCCAAGATCTTGCGGGAGGAGCCTACAATGAGCAGTTCTTC. The full variable domain, rest sourced from reference TRBV14 and TRBJ2-1, is EAGVTQFPSHSVIEKGQTVTLRCDPISGHDNLYWYRRVMGKEIKFLLHFVKESKQDESGMPNNRFLAERTGGTYSTLKVQPAELEDSGVYFCASSQDLAGGAYNEQFFGPGTRLTVL.

This chain uses TRBV9 with TRBJ2-3, with TRBD2 identical over 9 bases. CDR1 and CDR2 (germline): SGDLS, YYNGEE. This CDR3 contains 14 residues. The ends lost 7 bases at V and 6 bases at J; junction bases unmatched: 9. CDR3 in amino acids: CASEPGLASDTQYF. Here the CDR3 DNA reads TGTGCCAGCGAACCGGGACTAGCAAGCGATACGCAGTATTTT.

CDR3: CASSTTGVRGYTF. In DNA, the CDR3 is TGTGCCAGCAGCACTACAGGGGTCCGGGGCTACACCTTC. The genes are TRBV12-3 or TRBV12-4 and TRBJ1-2; 7 nucleotides line up with TRBD1. This CDR3 comprises 13 residues. Germline trimming cut 6 bases from V and 8 bases from J; bases unmatched to any gene: 9.

The chain joins TRBV5-6 to TRBJ2-6, with unresolved D. This CDR3 region has 15 residues. CDR1 is SGHDT and CDR2 is YYEEEE in the germline V gene. The V gene lost 0 bases and the J gene lost 4 bases, with 8 bases spanning the gap. In nucleotides, the CDR3 is TGTGCCAGCAGCTTGGTCGGTTCCGGGGCCAACGTCCTGACTTTC. It is translated as CASSLVGSGANVLTF.

The table lists this clone with a count of one. This chain joins TRBV7-9 and TRBJ2-4, with 7 bases that match TRBD1. The CDR3 spans 16 residues. Trimming removed 5 bases from V and 0 bases from J; junction bases left unmatched: 7. Germline assignment: CDR1 SEHNR and CDR2 FQNEAQ (reference sequence). The CDR3 sequence: CASSPRTGLAKNIQYF. In nucleotides, the CDR3 is TGTGCCAGCAGCCCTCGGACAGGTCTAGCCAAAAACATTCAGTACTTC.

This chain uses TRBV24-1 with TRBJ2-5; TRBD1 matches 9 bases. This CDR3 is built from 14 residues. The junction had 2 bases not matched to a gene; V was cut back by 3 bases and J by 4 bases. CDR1 is KGHDR, CDR2 SFDVKD, per germline. The CDR3 sequence is CATSDPGQGETQYF. The CDR3 DNA is TGTGCCACCAGTGATCCGGGACAGGGAGAGACCCAGTACTTC.

In DNA form, the CDR3 reads TGCAGCGTTCGGGGGAATGACGGAGGGGGCATCTACGAGCAGTACTTC. Amino acids: CSVRGNDGGGIYEQYF. The chain recombines TRBV29-1 with TRBJ2-7; a possible D gene is TRBD1 (7 bases). The CDR3 loop spans 16 amino acids. Germline V gene sequence: CDR1 SQVTM, CDR2 ANQGSEA. The V end was cut by 5 bases, the J end by 3 bases, with 23 bases between.

V usage is TRBV6-2 or TRBV6-3 and J usage is TRBJ1-3, with TRBD1 matching 7 bases. V lost 1 base, J lost 0 bases, and 6 bases stayed unmatched. Germline V gene lookup returns CDR1 MNHEY and CDR2 SVGEGT. CDR3 length: 17 residues. The CDR3 region is CASSYWDSPFSGNTIYF. CDR3 in DNA: TGTGCCAGCAGTTACTGGGACAGCCCCTTCTCTGGAAACACCATATATTTT.

This chain uses TRBV9 with TRBJ1-2; tentatively, D is TRBD1 (5 bases). Trimming stripped 0 bases from V and 7 bases from J, with 16 bases between. The CDR3 is 15 residues long. Germline lookup yields CDR1 SGDLS and CDR2 YYNGEE. The CDR3 nucleotides are TGTGCCAGCAGCGTAGCTGGGGGGGGGACCGGTGGCTACACCTTC. Its translation is CASSVAGGGTGGYTF.

The gene calls are TRBV5-1 and TRBJ2-3, with D tentatively TRBD1 (5 bases). From germline, CDR1 is SGHRS and CDR2 YFSETQ. V was trimmed by 2 bases and J by 0 bases, leaving 19 bases between them. The CDR3 length is 18 residues. The CDR3 sequence: CASSFPLRGASSTDTQYF. Here the CDR3 DNA reads TGCGCCAGCAGCTTCCCCCTTAGGGGCGCATCTAGCACAGATACGCAGTATTTT. Full variable domain (rest looked up from reference TRBV5-1 and TRBJ2-3): KAGVTQTPRYLIKTRGQQVTLSCSPISGHRSVSWYQQTPGQGLQFLFEYFSETQRNKGNFPGRFSGRQFSNSRSEMNVSTLELGDSALYLCASSFPLRGASSTDTQYFGPGTRLTVL.

The chain recombines TRBV19 with TRBJ2-1, with TRBD1 matching over 8 bases. Unmatched junction bases numbered 5, after V lost 6 bases and J lost 4 bases. Germline CDR1 and CDR2: LNHDA and SQIVND (reference sequence). The CDR3 totals 14 residues. CDR3 nucleotides: TGTGCCAGTAGCTTTGGGACAGGATACAATGAGCAGTTCTTC. It yields the protein CASSFGTGYNEQFF.

This sequence joins TRBV9 and TRBJ2-3; 7 nucleotides line up with TRBD2. CDR3 length: 17 amino acids. Trimming cost V 4 bases and J 4 bases; bases outside gene matches: 15. CDR1 SGDLS and CDR2 YYNGEE come from the germline V gene. CDR3 in amino acids: CASSPRYGGSFSDTQYF. The CDR3 bases are TGTGCCAGCAGCCCCCGTTACGGGGGGTCATTTTCAGATACGCAGTATTTT.

This clone was detected once. The chain uses TRBV19 and TRBJ1-2; 7 bases are shared with TRBD1. The CDR3 is made up of 15 amino acids. Germline CDR1 and CDR2: LNHDA and SQIVND (reference sequence). V gave up 3 bases and J gave up 2 bases; unmatched junction bases: 6. CDR3 in DNA: TGTGCCAGTAGTATCGGGACAGCCCCAAACTATGGCTACACCTTC. Translated, it gives CASSIGTAPNYGYTF.

The V gene is TRBV5-4, the J gene TRBJ1-1, with D possibly being TRBD1 (6 bases). V gave up 1 base and J gave up 8 bases, with 6 bases separating them. Germline assignment: CDR1 SGHNT and CDR2 YYREEE (reference sequence). The CDR3 contains 11 residues. CDR3 nucleotides: TGTGCCAGCAGCTTGAGGGGGGAAGCTTTCTTT. Translation: CASSLRGEAFF.

V and J are TRBV10-1 and TRBJ2-7, with TRBD1 identical over 9 bases. This CDR3 region has 12 residues. V shed 6 bases, J shed 5 bases, and the junction held 2 bases outside the gene matches. CDR1 and CDR2 from the germline V gene are WNHNN and SYGVQD (reference sequence). Written as DNA, the CDR3 is TGCGCCAGCAGAGGACAGGGGAACGAGCAGTACTTC. Its protein product is CASRGQGNEQYF.

V and J are TRBV12-3 or TRBV12-4 and TRBJ2-2; D gene unclear. This CDR3 is built from 11 residues. Trimming left V 7 bases short and J 5 bases short, with 5 bases between. The CDR3 region is CASTPTGELFF. CDR3 nucleotides: TGTGCCAGCACCCCGACCGGGGAGCTGTTTTTT.

This sequence joins TRBV7-8 and TRBJ2-5; no clear D. The CDR3 contains 12 residues. The V end was cut by 5 bases, the J end by 8 bases, with 12 bases between. CDR1 is SGHVS and CDR2 is FQNEAQ in the germline V gene. CDR3 sequence (DNA): TGTGCCAGCAGCCTATCAGCGCGTACCCAGTACTTC. As protein: CASSLSARTQYF.

The chain recombines TRBV10-3 with TRBJ1-2; no definite D call. The V and J ends lost 0 bases and 8 bases respectively, with 13 bases between them. The CDR3 runs to 14 residues. The V gene's germline CDR1 is ENHRY and CDR2 SYGVKD. DNA for the CDR3: TGTGCCATCAGTGAGTCTTGGGAGGAGAGGGGCTACACCTTC. It encodes CAISESWEERGYTF.

The chain carries TRBV12-1 and TRBJ2-7; the DNA was not used to check the table's D call, TRBD1. TRBV12-1 is classified as a pseudogene. There are 15 residues in the CDR3. This CDR3 reads CASSTGQASSYEQYF. The DNA of the CDR3 is TGTGCCAGCAGCACGGGACAGGCTAGCTCCTACGAGCAGTACTTC.

The rearrangement links TRBV3-1 (or the pseudogene TRBV3-2) to TRBJ1-2; D gene unclear. V dropped 4 bases and J dropped 7 bases, with 13 bases sitting between them. This CDR3 is 13 amino acids long. The V gene's germline CDR1 is LGHDT and CDR2 YNNKEL (reference sequence). CDR3 DNA: TGTGCCAGCAGCCCCCTTCGAGGGTTTGGCTACACCTTC. Translated: CASSPLRGFGYTF.

The rearrangement links TRBV4-1 to TRBJ1-3; D is unresolved. Germline CDR1 is MGHRA and CDR2 is YSYEKL. The CDR3 length is 15 residues. The V end was cut by 4 bases, the J end by 0 bases, with 10 bases between. CDR3 nucleotide sequence: TGCGCCAGCAGCCCAACAACATTCTCTGGAAACACCATATATTTT. Its translation: CASSPTTFSGNTIYF.

This chain connects TRBV7-2 to TRBJ1-5, with a tentative D call TRBD1 (6 bases). Per germline, CDR1 SGHTA and CDR2 FQGNSA. V was clipped by 3 bases and J by 5 bases, with 8 bases between them. The CDR3 sequence is 13 residues long. This chain's CDR3 is CASSFGQYQPQHF. CDR3 sequence (DNA): TGTGCCAGCAGCTTTGGACAGTATCAGCCCCAGCATTTT.

The V and J genes are TRBV10-3 and TRBJ2-2; TRBD1 is a possible D gene (5 bases). Deletions cut 6 bases from V and 0 bases from J, with 11 bases between. CDR3 size: 15 residues. The germline gives CDR1 ENHRY, CDR2 SYGVKD. CDR3 amino acids: CAIRTGPANTGELFF. CDR3 in DNA: TGTGCCATCAGAACAGGACCAGCGAACACCGGGGAGCTGTTTTTT.

The CDR3 nucleotides are TGTGCCAGCAGTCCACGGGGGACAGGTAACACTGAAGCTTTCTTT. Protein sequence: CASSPRGTGNTEAFF. This chain connects TRBV6-2 or TRBV6-3 to TRBJ1-1; 8 nucleotides match TRBD1. This CDR3 region has 15 residues. Germline CDR1 reads MNHEY; CDR2 reads SVGEGT. Trimming removed 5 bases from V and 2 bases from J; junction bases left unmatched: 7.

This rearrangement joins TRBV18 to TRBJ1-4, with 11 bases that match TRBD1. CDR3 length: 15 residues. With 3 bases clipped from V and 7 bases from J, the junction kept 4 bases outside the gene matches. Germline V gene data show CDR1 as KGHSH and CDR2 as LQKENI. As DNA, the CDR3 is TGTGCCAGCTCACCTCCGGGACAGGGGGGTGAAAAACTGTTTTTT. Translated, it gives CASSPPGQGGEKLFF.

This clone has only one observation. The J gene is TRBJ1-1, the V gene TRBV19; D gene uncertain. V was trimmed by 0 bases and J by 3 bases, leaving 8 bases between them. Germline values: CDR1 LNHDA, CDR2 SQIVND (reference sequence). This CDR3 comprises 14 residues. CDR3 nucleotides: TGTGCCAGTAGTATAGATCGCCAGTACACTGAAGCTTTCTTT. It is translated as CASSIDRQYTEAFF.